This T cell receptor (beta chain) was found in a study of blood T cell repertoires in COVID-19. This CDR3 spans 13 amino acids. V dropped 1 base and J dropped 6 bases, with 12 bases sitting between them. Germline CDR1 SQVTM, CDR2 ANQGSEA. Sequenced by immunoSEQ multiplex PCR; TCRdb stores in-frame clones only, minus some. This table has approximately 380,000 clones, more than 85% appearing once. The V gene is TRBV29-1, the J gene TRBJ1-1; weak D call: TRBD1 (5 bases). Sequencing was done on a sample of PBMCs or T cells enriched from blood (not recorded which). The source of this sequence is a middle-aged woman who had been exposed to COVID-19. The CDR3 here is CSVEGRGVPEAFF. The CDR3 nucleotides are TGCAGCGTTGAAGGGCGGGGGGTTCCTGAAGCTTTCTTT.